This T cell receptor beta chain is drawn from a study of shared clonotypes between healthy human individuals. Turning to this clone: Its target is unknown.

The CDR3 covers 16 residues. Overall study results and limits: Some naive CD4 clonotypes, 4.5% to 5.5%, turned up in common across a handful of donors.

Sequencing was performed with immunoSEQ multiplex PCR; in TCRdb, only in-frame clones are kept and a portion is missing. The repertoire holds 2 million to 3 million clones, with approximately 93% as singletons. The sequenced sample was naive CD4+ T cells from PBMCs. Subset indicated: CD45RA+ positively selected. This rearrangement joins TRBV21-1 to TRBJ1-5; whether TRBD1, the table's D call, matches the DNA was not checked. TRBV21-1 is a pseudogene segment. The sequence was collected from a young man in good health. Some clones in this sample may be carry-over from other donors' samples. The CDR3 nucleotides read TGTGCCAGCAGCAGCGACCGGGACACCAGCAATCAGCCCCAGCATTTT. Translated, it gives CASSSDRDTSNQPQHF.